This T cell receptor (beta chain) comes out of a study of blood T cell repertoires in COVID-19. Repertoires were generated with immunoSEQ multiplex PCR, while TCRdb's copy carries only in-frame clones and drops some. The table records 130,000 to 150,000 clones, around 83% of them present only once. The sequencing input was peripheral blood. This clonotype was obtained from a man aged 55 to 69 with active or convalescent COVID-19.

The CDR3 sequence: CASSEYTGGEDGYTF. As DNA, the CDR3 is TGTGCCAGCAGTGAGTACACAGGGGGCGAGGACGGCTACACCTTC. The V gene is TRBV2, the J gene TRBJ1-2; 9 positions match TRBD1. This CDR3 is built from 15 residues. V dropped 3 bases and J dropped 8; count of bases not matched to a gene: 10. Germline V gene sequence: CDR1 SNHLY, CDR2 FYNNEI.